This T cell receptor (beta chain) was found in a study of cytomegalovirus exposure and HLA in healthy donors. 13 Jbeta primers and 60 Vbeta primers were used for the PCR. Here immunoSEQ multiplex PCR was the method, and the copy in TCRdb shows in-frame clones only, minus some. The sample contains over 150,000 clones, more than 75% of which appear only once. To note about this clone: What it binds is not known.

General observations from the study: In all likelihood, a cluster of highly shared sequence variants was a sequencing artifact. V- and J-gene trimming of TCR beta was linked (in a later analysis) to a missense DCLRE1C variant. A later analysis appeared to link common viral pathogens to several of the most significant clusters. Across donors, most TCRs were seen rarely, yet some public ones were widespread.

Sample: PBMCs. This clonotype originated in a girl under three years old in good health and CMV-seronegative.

CDR3 bases: TGTGCCAGTAGTATTATTAGGCAGGGGGCGAGGGAGACCCAGTACTTC. Encoded protein: CASSIIRQGARETQYF. The chain combines TRBV19 with TRBJ2-5, with 8 bases aligning to TRBD1. Germline V gene data show CDR1 as LNHDA and CDR2 as SQIVND (reference sequence). This CDR3 contains 16 residues. Losses at the gene ends were 3 bases for V and 5 bases for J; bases not matched to a gene: 11.